The sequence of this T cell receptor (beta chain) was determined in a study of glioma-infiltrating T cells. In its sample, this clonotype was seen a few times. Antigen: not known. The iRepertoire nested amplicon-rescue multiplex PCR amplified TCR alpha and beta CDR3s from RNA. One-step reverse transcription and amplification started from about 100-400 ng of tissue mRNA or PBMC total RNA. TCRdb re-called the multiplex PCR reads through MiXCR, storing one row per CDR3 protein. Of about 180,000 distinct CDR3 sequences in the sample, around 45% were seen once. The study, taken as a whole, reports: Only very few CDR3 sequences appeared in both tissue and blood.

The CDR3 has 15 amino acids. Germline V lookup: CDR1 SNHLY, CDR2 FYNNEI. Trimming took 3 bases from V and 0 from J, leaving 11 bases between them. V is TRBV2 and J is TRBJ1-1; D remains ambiguous. Sequenced: glioma tissue, nonneoplastic brain tissue, or PBMCs (not recorded which). The TCR originated in a human donor with low-grade glioma or glioblastoma, undergoing nonglioma brain surgery, or in good health (not recorded which). CDR3 DNA sequence: TGTGCCAGCAGTGATCTTCGGCAACTGAACACTGAAGCTTTCTTT. This translates into CASSDLRQLNTEAFF.